The following is a T cell receptor beta chain sequence with its context. What antigen it recognizes has not been identified. Base quality data are lacking; no much larger clone is found one base away. This specimen comes from a study of shared clonotypes between healthy human individuals (dated by TCRdb to 2018 to 2020). Background for the entire study: The cohort included three men and a couple of women between 18 and 49 years of age. For each donor, CD4 naive and CD4 memory were each given three plates, CD8 naive was given two plates, and CD8 memory was given one plate. To estimate repertoire size and how much clonotype sharing occurs between individuals, the study deeply sequenced the blood TCR repertoires of 5 or 6 healthy adults. To increase sequencing depth and limit assay-specific biases, different laboratories used diverse techniques to prepare libraries and sequence TCR repertoires. Per donor, leukapheresis produced somewhere between about 0.94 and 9 billion PBMCs. Points the paper makes about the study in general: Sampling was restricted to blood, and TCR repertoires in tissues likely differ from the TCR repertoires found in blood. The small number of donors limited the genetic and exposure-history diversity represented. Across a handful of donors, about 4.5% of naive CD4, more than 3% of naive CD8, roughly 2.2% of memory CD4, and 0.4% of memory CD8 clonotypes were shared. Compared with non-shared clonotypes, clonotypes shared by all four sorted-subset donors had higher generation probabilities. Pairwise subsampling led to the expectation that sequencing depth would affect the degree of clonotype sharing among donors. Rarefaction of sorted-subset datasets indicated incomplete sequencing despite the large sequencing depth. Naive subsets generally had larger estimated clonotype richness than memory subsets did.

Including the terminal cysteine and phenylalanine, the CDR3 comprises 12 residues. Kept here is only the CDR3 DNA, which spans 36 bases and is read in frame from base 1. V and J lose 1 base and 4 bases, and a span of 3 bases separates them. The germline V gene (reference sequence) specifies SEHNR as CDR1 and FQNEAQ as CDR2. CD8 naive samples were obtained by positive selection for CCR7 among CD45RO-negative cells, yielding a CD45RA+CCR7+ population from which TemRA cells were excluded. The donors were healthy, HIV-negative adults who had no recently reported acute infections or vaccinations. Only Caucasian adults living in Nashville, Tennessee, USA were represented among the donors. Blood was obtained by leukapheresis, after which PBMCs were separated by Ficoll-Histopaque density gradient centrifugation and cryopreserved in liquid nitrogen vapor phase. Analytical flow cytometry was used to check the purity and quantity of each magnetically sorted T cell population. Genomic DNA was isolated from every sorted fraction and measured by UV absorbance on a Nanodrop 2000c.

TCR CDR3 regions were amplified from genomic DNA by multiplex PCR using the deep immunoSEQ assay. Extracted genomic DNA from each cell subset was spread evenly across all wells of several immunoSEQ 96-well plates, with each plate serving as a replicate. For sorted subsets, about 220 ng of genomic DNA, equivalent to 25,000 to 35,000 T cell genomes, went into each replicate PCR. Purified libraries were measured with a Qubit 3.0 fluorometer, size-checked on a Bioanalyzer 2100, and measured again with the KAPA Library Quantification kit. A separate single-read 150-cycle Illumina NextSeq 550 flow cell was used to sequence each immunoSEQ 96-well plate. In the paper's pipeline: Because only junctional sequences without quality scores were contained in the immunoSEQ output, filtering matching that applied to full-length reads could not be performed. To assign V/J genes and CDR3, sequences were annotated against IMGT germline references using PyIR, a Python wrapper for IgBLAST v1.9. Reads were filtered out if the reads had weak V/J assignments (E-value above 1e-6), no CDR3, stop codons, out-of-frame junctions, or ambiguous translated residues. V3J clonotypes were defined as sequences sharing the same inferred V gene, J gene, and CDR3 amino acid sequence. The percentage overlap between two repertoires was calculated by dividing the number of shared unique clonotypes by the size of the smaller repertoire. RTK rarefaction, the Chao1 estimator, and Recon v2.1 estimates of unobserved clonotypes were used to assess repertoire richness. OLGA was used to compute generation probabilities for all TCRbeta clonotypes that the gDNA method yielded from a few donors. Not all clones reach the TCRdb copy of this immuneACCESS table, which keeps in-frame sequences only. Checked studies attribute under half of the gap to unresolved V genes and leave the rest unexplained. V, J and clone size are those of that table, while D and trimming were read from the DNA. For this sample there are about 600,000 clones; nearly 98% appear just once. 0.25% to 0.35% of the sample is taken by the ten largest.

The sequence joins TRBV7-9 to TRBJ2-3, with the D gene call left open. Material for sequencing was naive CD8+ T cells sorted from blood. Per the publication, the cell subset or site label means: CD45RA+CCR7+. The sequence came from a man aged 30-40 years in good health. The CDR3 protein: CASSLDPDTQYF. The DNA is as follows: TGTGCCAGCAGCTTAGATCCAGATACGCAGTATTTT. Beyond the CDR3, the reference TRBV7-9 and TRBJ2-3 genes provide the residues; the full variable domain reads: DTGVSQNPRHKITKRGQNVTFRCDPISEHNRLYWYRQTLGQGPEFLTYFQNEAQLEKSRLLSDRFSAERPKGSFSTLEIQRTEQGDSAMYLCASSLDPDTQYFGPGTRLTVL.